Presented here are 31 T cell receptor beta chains from one specimen sequenced in a study of beta chain features in type 1 diabetes. Expressed TCRB transcripts were sequenced, since all the RNA that had been isolated was reverse transcribed. Profiled with immunoSEQ multiplex PCR; TCRdb holds only in-frame clones, not every one. The table lists about 400,000 clones, 10% to 15% of them singletons. The sample taken for sequencing was naive CD4+ T cells from blood. The receptors come from a man between 18 and 35 years old in good health.

In this sample, this clone turned up once. The V gene is TRBV6-5, the J gene TRBJ2-7, with 7 bases lining up with TRBD2. This CDR3 comprises 13 residues. V lost 6 bases and J lost 4; bases outside the gene matches: 6. Germline CDR1 MNHEY, CDR2 SVGAGI. Here the CDR3 DNA reads TGTGCCAGCAGCAAGCCCGGGAGGTACGAGCAGTACTTC. It is translated as CASSKPGRYEQYF.

This clone has only a few counts. The chain uses TRBV29-1 and TRBJ1-3, with 8 bases lining up with TRBD1. V was clipped by 7 bases and J by 4 bases; unmatched bases: 6. Looked up from germline, CDR1 is SQVTM and CDR2 is ANQGSEA. This CDR3 is built from 13 residues. The DNA of the CDR3 is TGCAGCGGCAGCCAGGGGGCAGGAAACACCATATATTTT. Protein product: CSGSQGAGNTIYF.

The chain employs TRBV9 and TRBJ2-2, with TRBD2 matching over 7 bases. The CDR3 extends over 15 amino acids. V shed 0 bases, J shed 5 bases, and the junction held 4 bases outside the gene matches. Germline V gene sequence: CDR1 SGDLS, CDR2 YYNGEE. The CDR3 nucleotides read TGTGCCAGCAGCGTAGCCCCTAGCGGTACCGGGGAGCTGTTTTTT. Translated: CASSVAPSGTGELFF.

This rearrangement joins TRBV4-2 to TRBJ2-7; maybe TRBD1 (5 bases). V was trimmed by 6 bases and J by 6 bases, leaving 18 bases between them. The CDR3 is made up of 14 amino acids. CDR1 is LGHNA and CDR2 is YNFKEQ in the germline V gene. CDR3 region: CASSQIIQGAEQYF. DNA for the CDR3: TGTGCCAGCAGTCAAATAATTCAGGGTGCCGAGCAGTACTTC.

The chain uses TRBV30 and TRBJ2-7; the D gene is possibly TRBD1 (6 bases). Germline CDR1 and CDR2: GTSNPN and SVGIG (reference sequence). Trimming stripped 4 bases from V and 3 bases from J, with 22 bases between. CDR3 length: 16 amino acids. CDR3 in DNA: TGTGCCTGGACCCTAGCTGGCAGGGGAAGATTCTACGAGCAGTACTTC. Translation: CAWTLAGRGRFYEQYF.

The chain joins TRBV30 to TRBJ2-1, with D perhaps matching TRBD2 (5 bases). Germline-derived CDR1 and CDR2 are GTSNPN and SVGIG (reference sequence). This CDR3 is 12 amino acids long. The V gene lost 0 bases and the J gene lost 12 bases, with 12 bases spanning the gap. CDR3 nucleotides: TGTGCCTGGAGTGTACTCGGCCGGGGGCAGTTCTTC. Protein: CAWSVLGRGQFF. Full variable domain (missing parts from reference TRBV30 and TRBJ2-1): SQTIHQWPATLVQPVGSPLSLECTVEGTSNPNLYWYRQAAGRGLQLLFYSVGIGQISSEVPQNLSASRPQDRQFILSSKKLLLSDSGFYLCAWSVLGRGQFFGPGTRLTVL.

The chain has TRBV5-1 and TRBJ2-7, with TRBD1 identical over 10 bases. V was clipped by 0 bases and J by 4 bases; unmatched bases: 10. This CDR3 region has 17 residues. Germline V gene data show CDR1 as SGHRS and CDR2 as YFSETQ. The CDR3 nucleotides are TGCGCCAGCAGCTTGGTTATCGGGACAGGGGTGACGTACGAGCAGTACTTC. It codes for CASSLVIGTGVTYEQYF.

There are a few counts of this clone. This sequence joins TRBV7-9 and TRBJ1-4; a possible D gene is TRBD1 (5 bases). Trimming took 5 bases from V and 7 from J, leaving 11 bases between them. This CDR3 is 13 amino acids long. Germline values: CDR1 SEHNR, CDR2 FQNEAQ (reference sequence). The CDR3 is CASSVGGGEKLFF. CDR3 nucleotide sequence: TGTGCCAGCAGCGTTGGGGGAGGTGAAAAACTGTTTTTT.

This clone was observed a few times. J is TRBJ2-7 and V is TRBV4-1; weak D call: TRBD2 (5 bases). The V gene lost 3 bases and the J gene lost 3 bases, with 12 bases spanning the gap. This CDR3 has 14 amino acids. Germline V lookup: CDR1 MGHRA, CDR2 YSYEKL. This CDR3 reads CASSQDGLIYEQYF. Here the CDR3 DNA reads TGCGCCAGCAGCCAGGACGGACTGATCTACGAGCAGTACTTC.

The chain recombines TRBV29-1 with TRBJ2-7; D call uncertain. V was pared by 3 bases and J by 2 bases, with 11 bases between. CDR3 length: 13 residues. Germline CDR1 reads SQVTM; CDR2 reads ANQGSEA. The chain's CDR3 is CSVESGAPYEQYF. CDR3 bases: TGCAGCGTTGAGTCAGGCGCCCCCTACGAGCAGTACTTC.

This clone was seen a handful of times. The rearrangement joins TRBV6-5 to TRBJ2-7, with D tentatively TRBD1 (5 bases). The CDR3 consists of 15 residues. Per the germline V gene, CDR1 is MNHEY and CDR2 is SVGAGI. The V and J ends lost 2 bases and 2 bases respectively, with 13 bases between them. CDR3 coding DNA: TGTGCCAGCAGTTACCAAGGGGCAGACCCCTACGAGCAGTACTTC. This translates into CASSYQGADPYEQYF.

This clone has ten or more counts. This chain links TRBV29-1 with TRBJ2-7; maybe TRBD1 (7 bases). This CDR3 is 12 amino acids long. Per the germline V gene, CDR1 is SQVTM and CDR2 is ANQGSEA. V lost 3 bases to trimming and J lost 6 bases, with 12 bases between them. CDR3 in DNA: TGCAGCGTTGAGAACAGGGGAGGCGAGCAGTACTTC. It encodes CSVENRGGEQYF.

On this clone itself: In the same sample, other DNA sequences code for this CDR3. The V call is TRBV28, the J call TRBJ1-1; 9 nucleotides agree with TRBD1. This CDR3 has 13 residues. Unmatched junction bases numbered 2, after V lost 4 bases and J lost 5 bases. CDR1 is MDHEN, CDR2 SYDVKM, per germline. Here the CDR3 reads CASSSGQGTEAFF. The CDR3, as DNA: TGTGCCAGCAGTTCGGGACAGGGAACTGAAGCTTTCTTT.

The chain recombines TRBV30 with TRBJ2-7; 10 bases line up with TRBD1. The V and J ends lost 2 bases and 3 bases, in that order; junction bases with no gene match: 7. CDR3 length: 15 residues. CDR1 and CDR2 (germline): GTSNPN, SVGIG (reference sequence). The CDR3 DNA reads as TGTGCCTGGAGTCTAGGGCGGACAGGGGGCTACGAGCAGTACTTC. Encoded protein: CAWSLGRTGGYEQYF.

The chain is built from TRBV7-3 and TRBJ1-2; D is ambiguous. Germline CDR1 and CDR2: SGHTA and FQGTGA. This CDR3 comprises 13 residues. V dropped 5 bases and J dropped 0 bases, with 7 bases sitting between them. CDR3 sequence: CASSPGSNYGYTF. The CDR3 DNA reads as TGTGCCAGCAGCCCCGGGTCTAACTATGGCTACACCTTC.

This clone was counted only a few times. The gene calls are TRBV5-1 and TRBJ2-5; tentatively, D is TRBD2 (5 bases). Trimming pared 1 base from V and 2 bases from J, leaving 12 bases between. The CDR3 runs to 15 residues. CDR1 and CDR2 from the germline V gene are SGHRS and YFSETQ. Here the CDR3 DNA reads TGCGCCAGCAGCTTGATGGCGGGTCCGCAAGAGACCCAGTACTTC. This sequence encodes CASSLMAGPQETQYF.

This chain uses TRBV6-5 with TRBJ1-5, with no clear D. The CDR3 is 13 residues long. V was cut by 4 bases and J by 7 bases, with 11 bases left in between. The germline V gene encodes CDR1 MNHEY and CDR2 SVGAGI. CDR3 sequence reads: CASSSRARQPQHF. CDR3 nucleotides: TGTGCCAGCAGTTCGAGGGCAAGGCAGCCCCAGCATTTT.

V is TRBV30 and J is TRBJ1-1; D is undetermined. Per germline, CDR1 GTSNPN and CDR2 SVGIG (reference sequence). The CDR3 covers 12 residues. V was pared by 3 bases and J by 1 base, with 6 bases between. In nucleotides, the CDR3 is TGTGCCTGGAGCACAGAGAACACTGAAGCTTTCTTT. Amino acids: CAWSTENTEAFF.

The V and J genes are TRBV25-1 and TRBJ1-2; possibly TRBD1 for D (6 bases). V lost 3 bases and J 2 bases, leaving 22 bases between the germline ends. This CDR3 spans 18 amino acids. Germline V CDR1 and CDR2: MGHDK, SYGVNS. CDR3: CASSDSRDTPITNYGYTF. CDR3 DNA sequence: TGTGCCAGCAGTGACTCACGGGACACTCCAATCACCAACTATGGCTACACCTTC.

The V call is TRBV6-5, the J call TRBJ2-5; D is perhaps TRBD1 (5 bases). V was pared by 4 bases and J by 4 bases, with 10 bases between. Germline V gives CDR1 MNHEY, CDR2 SVGAGI. The CDR3 is 13 amino acids. The CDR3: CASSFRVSETQYF. The DNA of the CDR3 is TGTGCCAGCAGTTTCAGGGTATCAGAGACCCAGTACTTC.

This clone was counted between two and nine times. The chain is built from TRBV30 and TRBJ2-1; maybe TRBD1 (6 bases). Looked up from germline, CDR1 is GTSNPN and CDR2 is SVGIG (reference sequence). Trimming pared 1 base from V and 0 bases from J, leaving 13 bases between. This CDR3 comprises 16 residues. CDR3 in amino acids: CAWSGIQGSSYNEQFF. CDR3 DNA sequence: TGTGCCTGGAGTGGGATCCAGGGGAGCTCCTACAATGAGCAGTTCTTC.

The rearrangement links TRBV18 to TRBJ2-7; maybe TRBD2 (6 bases). The CDR3 totals 15 residues. Germline assignment: CDR1 KGHSH and CDR2 LQKENI. V was cut by 6 bases and J by 0 bases, with 15 bases left in between. CDR3 in DNA: TGTGCCAGCTCCGGAAGGAGGGCGAGCTCCTACGAGCAGTACTTC. This codes for CASSGRRASSYEQYF.

This clone was recorded a few times. This chain connects TRBV27 to TRBJ2-3; TRBD2 matches 8 bases. Germline values: CDR1 MNHEY, CDR2 SMNVEV (reference sequence). The V and J ends lost 5 bases and 7 bases, in that order; junction bases with no gene match: 17. The CDR3 is 17 amino acids. CDR3 loop: CASSLNGREALPYTQYF. The CDR3 DNA is TGTGCCAGCAGTCTAAACGGGAGGGAGGCCCTTCCCTATACGCAGTATTTT.

This chain links TRBV7-2 with TRBJ2-3; D is possibly TRBD2 (7 bases). Germline CDR1 SGHTA, CDR2 FQGNSA. This CDR3 comprises 16 residues. V lost 5 bases and J lost 0, with 15 bases in between. CDR3 DNA: TGTGCCAGCAGCGGGAGGGGGGGCATGAGCACAGATACGCAGTATTTT. Its translation is CASSGRGGMSTDTQYF.

This sequence joins TRBV7-2 and TRBJ2-1; tentatively, D is TRBD1 (6 bases). V was trimmed by 6 bases and J by 4 bases, leaving 19 bases between them. The CDR3 consists of 16 residues. Germline-derived CDR1 and CDR2 are SGHTA and FQGNSA. CDR3 coding DNA: TGTGCCAGCAGTCATACAGGGAACCCCTTATACAATGAGCAGTTCTTC. Amino acid sequence: CASSHTGNPLYNEQFF.

This clone occurred a few times. This chain connects TRBV7-9 to TRBJ2-6; D remains unclear. Germline values: CDR1 SEHNR, CDR2 FQNEAQ (reference sequence). Trimming took 0 bases from V and 3 from J, leaving 12 bases between them. The CDR3 is 17 amino acids. CDR3: CASSLAGQSGGANVLTF. The CDR3 DNA sequence: TGTGCCAGCAGCTTAGCGGGCCAGTCTGGTGGGGCCAACGTCCTGACTTTC.

The CDR3 sequence is CASSASGQSPPEQFF. CDR3 DNA sequence: TGTGCCAGCAGTGCCTCGGGACAGTCGCCACCGGAGCAGTTCTTC. This chain joins TRBV6-4 and TRBJ2-1; TRBD1 agrees at 7 bases. The trim removed 4 bases at V and 10 bases at J, leaving 13 bases unmatched. The germline CDR1 and CDR2 sequences are MRHNA and SNTAGT. This CDR3 spans 15 amino acids.

This clone has just a few counts. This chain joins TRBV5-1 and TRBJ1-1; D not certain. Germline CDR1 SGHRS, CDR2 YFSETQ. Trimming took 3 bases from V and 4 from J, leaving 16 bases between them. This CDR3 is 15 amino acids long. CDR3 sequence reads: CASSSPGPGGTEAFF. CDR3 nucleotides: TGCGCCAGCAGCTCGCCCGGTCCGGGTGGCACTGAAGCTTTCTTT.

This chain connects TRBV19 to TRBJ1-5; TRBD1 aligns across 7 bases. CDR3 size: 14 residues. CDR1 and CDR2 (germline): LNHDA, SQIVND (reference sequence). Unmatched junction bases numbered 4, after V lost 6 bases and J lost 2 bases. This CDR3 reads CASRNRGGNQPQHF. The CDR3 nucleotides read TGTGCCAGTAGGAACAGGGGTGGCAATCAGCCCCAGCATTTT. Supplemented by reference TRBV19 and TRBJ1-5, the full variable domain reads DGGITQSPKYLFRKEGQNVTLSCEQNLNHDAMYWYRQDPGQGLRLIYYSQIVNDFQKGDIAEGYSVSREKKESFPLTVTSAQKNPTAFYLCASRNRGGNQPQHFGDGTRLSIL.

Comments on this clone: Lacking the conserved final phenylalanine or tryptophan, this CDR3 likely reflects a read error. The limits of the CDR3 on the DNA are not certain, so only TCRdb's listed CDR3 is given. The CDR3 sequence is CSVEAGQEVWV. The gene calls are TRBV29-1 and TRBJ1-4; the table's D call of TRBD1 was not tested on the DNA. Germline V gene lookup returns CDR1 SQVTM and CDR2 ANQGSEA. The CDR3 is 11 amino acids long, termini counted.

In this sample, this clone turned up a few times. This chain joins TRBV30 and TRBJ2-7; 11 bases are shared with TRBD2. This CDR3 comprises 17 residues. The ends lost 3 bases at V and 6 bases at J; junction bases unmatched: 16. Germline values: CDR1 GTSNPN, CDR2 SVGIG (reference sequence). DNA for the CDR3: TGTGCCTGGAGCGCCGGGACTAGCGGAATAGTTTTTGGCGAGCAGTACTTC. Translated, it gives CAWSAGTSGIVFGEQYF.